This is a list of T cell receptor beta chains from one sample in a study of Graves' ophthalmopathy and Graves' hyperthyroidism. TCRdb processed the multiplex PCR reads anew with MiXCR; each CDR3 protein has one entry. The sample has about 420,000 distinct CDR3 sequences, 21% seen once. The sample comprised peripheral blood. All receptors derive from a woman aged 18-29 years with stable Graves' hyperthyroidism. The CDR3 runs from the conserved cysteine through the conserved F or W. The D gene is left open where the match is weak. A row's size may be missing; if present it is once, few, many or a size class.

d_gene,v_gene,abundance,j_gene,CDR3nt,CDR3aa
TRBD2,TRBV25-1,many,TRBJ2-7,TGTGCCAGCAGCGGACTAGCGGCCAGCTCCTACGAGCAGTACTTC,CASSGLAASSYEQYF
TRBD1,TRBV4-3,few,TRBJ1-5,TGCGCCAGCAGCCAGGGGACAGGGGCCAATCAGCCCCAGCATTTT,CASSQGTGANQPQHF
.,TRBV2,many,TRBJ1-1,TGTGCCAGAGGGAAGGCTGAAGCTTTCTTT,CARGKAEAFF
TRBD1,TRBV11-2,many,TRBJ1-5,TGTGCCTGCCCGGCAGGGGGGGATCAGCCCCAGCATTTT,CACPAGGDQPQHF
TRBD2,TRBV24-1,many,TRBJ2-5,TGTGCCACCAGTGATGCTAGCGGGAGGGTTGGAGAGACCCAGTACTTC,CATSDASGRVGETQYF
.,TRBV20-1,many,TRBJ2-7,TGCAGTGCTTCAGGTTTCTCCTTCTACGAGCAGTACTTC,CSASGFSFYEQYF
.,TRBV6-1,many,TRBJ1-2,TGTGCCAGCAGTGAAGATCCGAGAAACTATGGCTACACCTTC,CASSEDPRNYGYTF
.,TRBV6-5,many,TRBJ1-5,TGTGCCAGCAGTTACTCTTGGCCTACCGATAGCAATCAGCCCCAGCATTTT,CASSYSWPTDSNQPQHF
.,TRBV19,few,TRBJ2-7,TGTGCCAGTAGTGTCGGGCCAGGGTATTCCTACGAGCAGTACTTC,CASSVGPGYSYEQYF
TRBD1,TRBV2,many,TRBJ1-5,TGTGCCAGCAGTGAAGAACAGGGGCAGCCCCAGCATTTT,CASSEEQGQPQHF
TRBD1,TRBV6-2/TRBV6-3,many,TRBJ1-2,TGTGCCAGCAGTTTGACAGGGGAGTATGGCTACACCTTC,CASSLTGEYGYTF
.,TRBV9,few,TRBJ2-5,TGTGCCAGCAGCGTAGAGGCTTTCCAAGAGACCCAGTACTTC,CASSVEAFQETQYF
TRBD1,TRBV5-1,many,TRBJ2-7,TGCGCCAGCAGCCCGGGACAGGGGGTGTACTCCTACGAGCAGTACTTC,CASSPGQGVYSYEQYF
TRBD1,TRBV6-1,few,TRBJ1-3,TGTGCCAGCAGAGGACAGGTGGGAAACACCATATATTTT,CASRGQVGNTIYF
.,TRBV6-2/TRBV6-3,.,TRBJ2-7,TGTGCCAGCAGTTACGGGTGGGGACCCTCCTACGAGCAGTACTTC,CASSYGWGPSYEQYF
.,TRBV5-1,few,TRBJ1-3,TGCGCCAGCAGCTGGGGGGCCGTTAAAAACACCACATATTTT,CASSWGAVKNTTYF
.,TRBV30,few,TRBJ1-1,TGCGCCCTCTCCGAGATCACTGAAGCTTTCTTT,CALSEITEAFF
.,TRBV20-1,.,TRBJ2-7,TGCAGTGCTAGAGAGGGGACGGGGACCTACGAGCAGTACTTC,CSAREGTGTYEQYF
.,TRBV27,.,TRBJ2-7,TGTGCCAGCAGTCCCCATTTCAGGGGGGATAACGAGCAGTACTTC,CASSPHFRGDNEQYF
.,TRBV2,many,TRBJ2-7,TGTGCCAGCAGTGAAGCGCTTCGTCGGGGGTGGGAGTACGAGCAGTACTTC,CASSEALRRGWEYEQYF
.,TRBV6-1,.,TRBJ2-6,TGTGCCAGCAGGCAAGGGGGACTACTGGTGGGGGCCAACGTCCTGACTTTC,CASRQGGLLVGANVLTF
TRBD1,TRBV20-1,many,TRBJ2-7,TGCAGTACACAGGGGATTGCCAACGAGCAGTACTTC,CSTQGIANEQYF
TRBD2,TRBV20-1,many,TRBJ2-7,TGCAGTGCTAGAGGGACTAGCGGGAGCCTAATCCACTACGAGCAGTACTTC,CSARGTSGSLIHYEQYF
.,TRBV6-1,.,TRBJ2-7,TGTGCCAGCAGTGGACTTACAGGTAAACCCGCCTACGAGCAGTACTTC,CASSGLTGKPAYEQYF
.,TRBV9,.,TRBJ1-2,TGTGCCAGCAGCGTAGAACGGAACTATGGCTACACCTTC,CASSVERNYGYTF
.,TRBV20-1,many,TRBJ1-5,TGCAGTGCTAGAGATCCCACTGACCTCGGGCCCCAGCATTTT,CSARDPTDLGPQHF
TRBD2,TRBV14,many,TRBJ2-7,TGTGCCAGCAAAACTAGCGGTTCCTACGAGCAGTACTTC,CASKTSGSYEQYF
TRBD1,TRBV5-1,few,TRBJ1-1,TGCGCCAGCAGCTCGAACAGGGGCGCTGACACTGAAGCTTTCTTT,CASSSNRGADTEAFF
.,TRBV5-1,many,TRBJ1-1,TGCGCCAGCAGCAATAACAGGAACACTGAAGCTTTCTTT,CASSNNRNTEAFF
.,TRBV28,many,TRBJ2-7,TGTGCCAGCAGTTTTTCGACGGCCTACGAGCAGTACTTC,CASSFSTAYEQYF
TRBD2,TRBV7-3,.,TRBJ2-7,TGTGCCAGTGGTAGCGGGAGTTCCAACGAGCAGTACTTC,CASGSGSSNEQYF
.,TRBV12-3/TRBV12-4,many,TRBJ1-1,TGTGCCAGCAGCTCCTATTCGGGGGGCACTGAAGCTTTCTTT,CASSSYSGGTEAFF
.,TRBV11-3,many,TRBJ2-7,TGTGCCAGCAGCTTAGATCGTATCGGAGCTTACGAGCAGTACTTC,CASSLDRIGAYEQYF
.,TRBV4-1,.,TRBJ1-2,TGCGCCAGCAGCCAAGGGGGACGGATCTCATATGGCTACACCTTC,CASSQGGRISYGYTF
.,TRBV16,many,TRBJ2-4,TGTGCCAGCAGCCAGCCTGGACTAGCCAAAAACATTCAGTACTTC,CASSQPGLAKNIQYF
.,TRBV5-1,.,TRBJ1-3,TGCGCCAGCAGCCCCTTTCTGTCTGGAAACACCATATATTTT,CASSPFLSGNTIYF
.,TRBV7-3,many,TRBJ1-1,TGTGCCAGCAGCTTAATATCGAACACTGAAGCTTTCTTT,CASSLISNTEAFF